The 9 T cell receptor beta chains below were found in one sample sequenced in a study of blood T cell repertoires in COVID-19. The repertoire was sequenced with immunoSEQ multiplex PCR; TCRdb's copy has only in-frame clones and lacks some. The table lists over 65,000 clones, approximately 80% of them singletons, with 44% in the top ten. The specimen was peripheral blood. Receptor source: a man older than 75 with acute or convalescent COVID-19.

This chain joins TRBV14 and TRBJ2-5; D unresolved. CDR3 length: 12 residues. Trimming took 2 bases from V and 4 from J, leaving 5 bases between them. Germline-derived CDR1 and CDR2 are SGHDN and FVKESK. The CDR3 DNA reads TGTGCCAGCAGCCAACAGGCAGAGACCCAGTACTTC. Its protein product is CASSQQAETQYF. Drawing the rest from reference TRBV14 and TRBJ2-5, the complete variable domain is EAGVTQFPSHSVIEKGQTVTLRCDPISGHDNLYWYRRVMGKEIKFLLHFVKESKQDESGMPNNRFLAERTGGTYSTLKVQPAELEDSGVYFCASSQQAETQYFGPGTRLLVL.

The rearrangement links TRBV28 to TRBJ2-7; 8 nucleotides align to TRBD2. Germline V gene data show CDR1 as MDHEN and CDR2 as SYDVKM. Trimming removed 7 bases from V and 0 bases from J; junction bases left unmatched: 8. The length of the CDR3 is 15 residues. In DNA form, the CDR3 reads TGTGCCAGCACCCTTGAGCGGGGGAACTCCTACGAGCAGTACTTC. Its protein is CASTLERGNSYEQYF.

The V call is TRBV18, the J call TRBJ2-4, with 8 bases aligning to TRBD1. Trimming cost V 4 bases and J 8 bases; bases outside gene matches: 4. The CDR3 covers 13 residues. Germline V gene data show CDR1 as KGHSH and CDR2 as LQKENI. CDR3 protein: CASSHDRGDIQYF. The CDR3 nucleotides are TGTGCCAGCTCACACGACAGGGGTGACATTCAGTACTTC. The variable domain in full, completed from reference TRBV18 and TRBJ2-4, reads NAGVMQNPRHLVRRRGQEARLRCSPMKGHSHVYWYRQLPEEGLKFMVYLQKENIIDESGMPKERFSAEFPKEGPSILRIQQVVRGDSAAYFCASSHDRGDIQYFGAGTRLSVL.

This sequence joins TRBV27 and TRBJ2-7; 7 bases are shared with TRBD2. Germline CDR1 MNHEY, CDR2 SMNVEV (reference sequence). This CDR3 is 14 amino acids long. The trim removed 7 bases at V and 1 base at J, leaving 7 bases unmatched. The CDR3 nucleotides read TGTGCCAGCACTGGACTAGGCCGATCCTACGAGCAGTACTTC. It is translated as CASTGLGRSYEQYF.

The CDR3, as DNA: TGCGCCAGCAGCTTGGGGTCGGGTAGGACAGGGTCCCTCTACGAGCAGTACTTC. It specifies CASSLGSGRTGSLYEQYF. The V and J genes are TRBV5-1 and TRBJ2-7, with 8 bases matching TRBD1. The CDR3 is 18 amino acids. After removal of 0 bases from V and 3 bases from J, the junction contained 14 bases not matched to a gene. CDR1 and CDR2 from the germline V gene are SGHRS and YFSETQ.

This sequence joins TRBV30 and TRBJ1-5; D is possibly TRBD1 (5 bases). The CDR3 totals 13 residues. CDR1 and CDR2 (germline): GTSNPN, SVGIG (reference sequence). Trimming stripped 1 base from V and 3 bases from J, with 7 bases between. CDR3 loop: CAWSGQTNQPQHF. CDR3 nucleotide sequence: TGTGCCTGGAGTGGACAGACCAATCAGCCCCAGCATTTT.

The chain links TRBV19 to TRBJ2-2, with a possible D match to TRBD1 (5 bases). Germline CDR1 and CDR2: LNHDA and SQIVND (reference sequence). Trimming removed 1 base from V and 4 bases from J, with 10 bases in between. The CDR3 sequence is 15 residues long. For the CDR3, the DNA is TGTGCCAGTAGTATAGGGGCCAGGGCCACCGGGGAGCTGTTTTTT. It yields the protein CASSIGARATGELFF.

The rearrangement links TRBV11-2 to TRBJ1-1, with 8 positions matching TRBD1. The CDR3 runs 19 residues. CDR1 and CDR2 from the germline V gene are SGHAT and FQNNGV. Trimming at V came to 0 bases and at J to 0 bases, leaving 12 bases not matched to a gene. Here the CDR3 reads CASSLEDRESLYMNTEAFF. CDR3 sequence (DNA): TGTGCCAGCAGCTTAGAGGACAGGGAGAGCCTATACATGAACACTGAAGCTTTCTTT.

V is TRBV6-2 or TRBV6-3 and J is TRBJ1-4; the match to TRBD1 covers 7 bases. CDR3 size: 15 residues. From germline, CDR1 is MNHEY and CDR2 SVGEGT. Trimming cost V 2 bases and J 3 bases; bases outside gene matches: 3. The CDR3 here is CASSYTGTANEKLFF. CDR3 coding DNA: TGTGCCAGCAGTTACACCGGGACAGCTAATGAAAAACTGTTTTTT.